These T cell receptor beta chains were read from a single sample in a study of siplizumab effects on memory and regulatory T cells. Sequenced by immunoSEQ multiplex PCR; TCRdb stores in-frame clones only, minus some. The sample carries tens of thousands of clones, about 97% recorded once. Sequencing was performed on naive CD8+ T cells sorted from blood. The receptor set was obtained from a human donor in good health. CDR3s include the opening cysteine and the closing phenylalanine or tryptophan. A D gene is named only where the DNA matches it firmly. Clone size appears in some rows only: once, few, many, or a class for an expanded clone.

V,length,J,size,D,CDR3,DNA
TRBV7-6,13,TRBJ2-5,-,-,CASSPGTEETQYF,TGTGCCAGCAGCCCTGGGACGGAAGAGACCCAGTACTTC
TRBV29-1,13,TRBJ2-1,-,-,CSVVGGIYNEQFF,TGCAGCGTTGTAGGGGGGATCTACAATGAGCAGTTCTTC
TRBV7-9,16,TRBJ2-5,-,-,CASSIRRERYQETQYF,TGTGCCAGCAGCATTAGGAGGGAGAGGTACCAAGAGACCCAGTACTTC
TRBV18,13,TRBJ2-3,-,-,CASSPSREDTQYF,TGTGCCAGCTCACCGAGCAGGGAAGATACGCAGTATTTT
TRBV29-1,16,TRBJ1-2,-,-,CSVDGGGGTTNYGYTF,TGCAGCGTTGATGGAGGAGGAGGGACGACCAACTATGGCTACACCTTC
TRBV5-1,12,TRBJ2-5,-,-,CASSPTGETQYF,TGCGCCAGCAGCCCGACGGGGGAGACCCAGTACTTC
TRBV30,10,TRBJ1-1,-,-,CAWSGGEAFF,TGTGCCTGGAGCGGAGGAGAAGCTTTCTTT
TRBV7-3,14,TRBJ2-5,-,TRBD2,CASSWGGVGETQYF,TGTGCCAGCAGCTGGGGAGGGGTCGGGGAGACCCAGTACTTC
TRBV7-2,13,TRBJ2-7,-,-,CASSLGRTYEQYF,TGTGCCAGCAGCTTAGGACGGACCTACGAGCAGTACTTC
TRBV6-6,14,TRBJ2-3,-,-,CASSYRRAGDTQYF,TGTGCCAGCAGTTACCGGCGGGCCGGAGATACGCAGTATTTT
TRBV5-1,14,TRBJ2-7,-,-,CASSNQNTPYEQYF,TGCGCCAGCAGTAATCAGAACACACCCTACGAGCAGTACTTC
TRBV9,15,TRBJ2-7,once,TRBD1,CASSVEGQGRNEQYF,TGTGCCAGCAGCGTAGAGGGACAGGGGAGGAACGAGCAGTACTTC
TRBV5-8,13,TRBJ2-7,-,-,CASSLGSSYEQYF,TGTGCCAGCAGCTTGGGCTCGTCCTACGAGCAGTACTTC
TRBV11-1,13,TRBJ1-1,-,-,CASSLFRGAEAFF,TGTGCCAGCAGCCTCTTTCGCGGGGCTGAAGCTTTCTTT
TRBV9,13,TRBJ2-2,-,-,CASSSGWTGELFF,TGTGCCAGCAGTTCTGGGTGGACCGGGGAGCTGTTTTTT
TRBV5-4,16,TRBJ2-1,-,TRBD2,CASSSRTSGRAYEQFF,TGTGCCAGCAGCTCCCGGACTAGCGGGAGGGCCTATGAGCAGTTCTTC
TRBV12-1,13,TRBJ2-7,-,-,CASKMSGKPEQYF,TGTGCCAGCAAAATGTCCGGGAAGCCCGAGCAGTACTTC
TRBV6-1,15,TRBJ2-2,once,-,CASSGRRGNTGELFF,TGTGCCAGCAGTGGGCGCAGGGGAAACACCGGGGAGCTGTTTTTT
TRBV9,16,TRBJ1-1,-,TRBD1,CASSSPTGGENTEAFF,TGTGCCAGCAGCTCACCGACAGGGGGCGAGAATACTGAAGCTTTCTTT
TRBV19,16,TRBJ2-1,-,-,CASRGGPGHYYNEQFF,TGTGCCAGTAGGGGGGGGCCAGGGCATTACTACAATGAGCAGTTCTTC
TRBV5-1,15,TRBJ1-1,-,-,CASTQTPSKYTEAFF,TGCGCCAGCACCCAGACCCCCTCGAAGTACACTGAAGCTTTCTTT
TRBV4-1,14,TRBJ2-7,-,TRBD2,CASSPTSGAYEQYF,TGCGCCAGCAGCCCGACTAGCGGGGCCTACGAGCAGTACTTC
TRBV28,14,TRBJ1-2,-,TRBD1,CASSLGQGSYGYTF,TGTGCCAGCAGTCTTGGACAGGGGAGCTATGGCTACACCTTC
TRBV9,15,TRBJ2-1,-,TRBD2,CASSTGLAEYNEQFF,TGTGCCAGCAGCACGGGACTAGCGGAATACAATGAGCAGTTCTTC
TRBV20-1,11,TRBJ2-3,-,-,CSARVDNTQYF,TGCAGTGCTAGGGTGGATAATACGCAGTATTTT
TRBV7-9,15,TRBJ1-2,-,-,CASSLEVGADRGYTF,TGTGCCAGCAGCTTAGAGGTCGGGGCAGATCGGGGCTACACCTTC
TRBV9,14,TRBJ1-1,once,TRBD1,CASSGTGGNTEAFF,TGTGCCAGCAGCGGGACAGGGGGGAACACTGAAGCTTTCTTT
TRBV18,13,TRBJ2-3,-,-,CASSPAGTDTQYF,TGTGCCAGCTCACCAGCGGGCACAGATACGCAGTATTTT
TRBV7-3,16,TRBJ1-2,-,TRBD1,CASSSTTGGASYGYTF,TGTGCCAGCAGCTCTACCACAGGGGGCGCTTCCTATGGCTACACCTTC
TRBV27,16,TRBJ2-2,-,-,CASSPWGEDRTGELFF,TGTGCCAGCAGTCCCTGGGGCGAGGACCGCACCGGGGAGCTGTTTTTT
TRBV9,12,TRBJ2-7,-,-,CASSAPRYEQYF,TGTGCCAGCAGCGCGCCCCGCTACGAGCAGTACTTC
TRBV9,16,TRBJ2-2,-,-,CASSVAGTRNTGELFF,TGTGCCAGCAGCGTCGCCGGGACGCGGAACACCGGGGAGCTGTTTTTT
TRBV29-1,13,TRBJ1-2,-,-,CSAESRRDYGYTF,TGCAGCGCAGAAAGCCGTCGTGACTATGGCTACACCTTC
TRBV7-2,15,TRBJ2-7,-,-,CASSHGPPVPYEQYF,TGTGCCAGCAGCCATGGACCTCCCGTTCCCTACGAGCAGTACTTC
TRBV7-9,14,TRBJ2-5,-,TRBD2,CASSLLARQETQYF,TGTGCCAGCAGCCTACTAGCGAGACAAGAGACCCAGTACTTC
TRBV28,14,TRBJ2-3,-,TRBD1,CASSPGQGTDTQYF,TGTGCCAGCAGTCCCGGACAGGGCACAGATACGCAGTATTTT